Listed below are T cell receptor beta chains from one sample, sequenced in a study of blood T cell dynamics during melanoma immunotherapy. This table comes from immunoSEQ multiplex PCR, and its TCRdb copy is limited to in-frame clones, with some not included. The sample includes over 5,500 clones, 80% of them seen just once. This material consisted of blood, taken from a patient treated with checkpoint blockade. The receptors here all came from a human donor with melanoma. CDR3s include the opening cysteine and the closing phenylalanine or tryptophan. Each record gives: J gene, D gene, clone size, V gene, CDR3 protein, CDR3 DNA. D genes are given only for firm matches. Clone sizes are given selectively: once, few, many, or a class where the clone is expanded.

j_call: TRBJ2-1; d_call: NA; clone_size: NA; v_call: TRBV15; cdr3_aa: CATSREAAEANEQFF; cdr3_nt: TGTGCCACCAGCAGAGAAGCAGCAGAGGCCAATGAGCAGTTCTTC
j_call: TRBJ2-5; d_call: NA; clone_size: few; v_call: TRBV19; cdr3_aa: CASSIGGRTDPQETQYF; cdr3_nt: TGTGCCAGTAGTATAGGGGGCAGAACGGATCCACAAGAGACCCAGTACTTC
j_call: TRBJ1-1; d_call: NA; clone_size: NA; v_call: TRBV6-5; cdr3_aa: CASSRSNQENTEAFF; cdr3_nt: TGTGCCAGCAGTCGATCTAACCAAGAGAACACTGAAGCTTTCTTT
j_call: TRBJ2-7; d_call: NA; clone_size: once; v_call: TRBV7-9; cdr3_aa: CASSLGSSVHEQYF; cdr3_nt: TGTGCCAGCAGCTTGGGCTCTAGCGTACACGAGCAGTACTTC
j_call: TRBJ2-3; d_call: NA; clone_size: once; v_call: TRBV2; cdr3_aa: CASSEAEGALEDTQYF; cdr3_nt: TGTGCCAGCAGTGAAGCGGAGGGGGCCCTCGAAGATACGCAGTATTTT
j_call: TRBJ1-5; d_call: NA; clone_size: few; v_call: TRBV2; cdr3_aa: CASSEGGDQPQHF; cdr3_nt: TGTGCCAGCAGTGAAGGGGGGGATCAGCCCCAGCATTTT
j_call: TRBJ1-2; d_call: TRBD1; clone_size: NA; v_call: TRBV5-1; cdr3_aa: CASSHGQGFDYGYTF; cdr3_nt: TGCGCCAGCAGTCACGGACAGGGTTTTGACTATGGCTACACCTTC
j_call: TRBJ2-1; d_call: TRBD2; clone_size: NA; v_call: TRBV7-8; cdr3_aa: CASSFGLATYNEQFF; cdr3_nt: TGTGCCAGCAGCTTTGGACTAGCGACTTACAATGAGCAGTTCTTC
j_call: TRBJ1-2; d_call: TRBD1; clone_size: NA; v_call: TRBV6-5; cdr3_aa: CASSYSGQGAGGYTF; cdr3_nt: TGTGCCAGCAGTTACTCCGGACAGGGGGCGGGTGGCTACACCTTC
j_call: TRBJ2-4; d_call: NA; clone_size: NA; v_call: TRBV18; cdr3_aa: CASSPPSLENIQYF; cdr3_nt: TGTGCCAGCTCACCACCGTCGCTAGAGAACATTCAGTACTTC
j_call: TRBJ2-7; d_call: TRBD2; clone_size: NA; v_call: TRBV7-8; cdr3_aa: CASGSWLAGVVGEQYF; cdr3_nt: TGTGCCAGCGGGTCGTGGCTAGCGGGAGTGGTCGGCGAGCAGTACTTC
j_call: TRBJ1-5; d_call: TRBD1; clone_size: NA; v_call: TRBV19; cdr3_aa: CASSRQGHLNQPQHF; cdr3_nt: TGTGCCAGTAGTAGACAGGGTCACTTAAATCAGCCCCAGCATTTT
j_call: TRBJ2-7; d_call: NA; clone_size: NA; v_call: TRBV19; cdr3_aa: CASSTLSRLAPGRISYEQYF; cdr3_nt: TGTGCCAGTAGTACTCTAAGTAGGCTAGCGCCGGGAAGAATTTCCTACGAGCAGTACTTC
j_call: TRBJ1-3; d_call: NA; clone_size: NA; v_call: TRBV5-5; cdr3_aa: CASSTNTGYSGNTIYF; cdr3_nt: TGTGCCAGCAGCACGAACACAGGGTACTCTGGAAACACCATATATTTT
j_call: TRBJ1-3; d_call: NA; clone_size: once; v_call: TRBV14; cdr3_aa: CASSQVHPPQGLPGNTIYF; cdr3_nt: TGTGCCAGCAGCCAAGTGCACCCTCCACAGGGATTACCCGGAAACACCATATATTTT
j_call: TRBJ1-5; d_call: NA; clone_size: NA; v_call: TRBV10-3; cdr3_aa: CAISEEFPNQPQHF; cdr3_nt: TGTGCCATCAGTGAAGAATTCCCGAATCAGCCCCAGCATTTT
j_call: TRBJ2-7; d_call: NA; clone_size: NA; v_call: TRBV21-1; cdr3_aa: CASSKVSYEQYF; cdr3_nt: TGTGCCAGCAGCAAAGTGAGCTACGAGCAGTACTTC
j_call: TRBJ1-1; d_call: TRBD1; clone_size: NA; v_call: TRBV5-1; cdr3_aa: CASSVIPQTGDGTEAFF; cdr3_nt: TGCGCCAGCAGCGTAATACCGCAGACAGGGGATGGCACTGAAGCTTTCTTT
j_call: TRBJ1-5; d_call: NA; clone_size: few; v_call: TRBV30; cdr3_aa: CAWSVGQTGNQPQHF; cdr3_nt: TGTGCCTGGAGTGTAGGACAGACGGGCAATCAGCCCCAGCATTTT
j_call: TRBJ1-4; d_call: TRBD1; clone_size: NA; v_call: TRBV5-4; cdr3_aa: CASSLDGQGIAEKLFF; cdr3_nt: TGTGCCAGCAGCTTGGACGGACAGGGAATCGCCGAAAAACTGTTTTTT
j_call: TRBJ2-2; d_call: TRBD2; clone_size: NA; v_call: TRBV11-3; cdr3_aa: CASSLDRGGTGTGELFF; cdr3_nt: TGTGCCAGCAGCTTAGATCGGGGGGGAACGGGCACCGGGGAGCTGTTTTTT
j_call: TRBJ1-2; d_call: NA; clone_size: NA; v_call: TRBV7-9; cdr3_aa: CASSLDDSRGYTF; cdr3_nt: TGTGCCAGCAGCTTAGATGACAGCCGAGGCTACACCTTC
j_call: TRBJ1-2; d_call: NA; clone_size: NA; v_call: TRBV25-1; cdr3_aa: CASNPNWGTTHGYTF; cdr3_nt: TGTGCCAGCAACCCCAATTGGGGTACCACTCATGGCTACACCTTC
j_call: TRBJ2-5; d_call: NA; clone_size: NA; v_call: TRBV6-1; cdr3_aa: CASSVVEGMGRGQETQYF; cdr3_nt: TGTGCCAGCAGTGTAGTGGAAGGTATGGGGCGGGGCCAAGAGACCCAGTACTTC
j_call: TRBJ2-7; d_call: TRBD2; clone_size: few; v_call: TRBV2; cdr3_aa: CASSDGSGSVSYEQYF; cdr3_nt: TGTGCCAGCAGTGATGGTAGCGGGAGTGTATCCTACGAGCAGTACTTC
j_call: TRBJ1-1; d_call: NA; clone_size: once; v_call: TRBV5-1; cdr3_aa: CASRVGTNTEAFF; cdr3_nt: TGCGCCAGCAGAGTAGGGACGAACACTGAAGCTTTCTTT
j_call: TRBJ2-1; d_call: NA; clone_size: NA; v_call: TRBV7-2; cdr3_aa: CASSSRDTNNEQFF; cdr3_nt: TGTGCCAGCAGCTCCCGGGACACCAACAATGAGCAGTTCTTC
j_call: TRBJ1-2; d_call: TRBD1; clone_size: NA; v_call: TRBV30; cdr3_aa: CAWELGTGGYGYTF; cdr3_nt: TGTGCCTGGGAGTTAGGGACAGGGGGTTACGGCTACACCTTC
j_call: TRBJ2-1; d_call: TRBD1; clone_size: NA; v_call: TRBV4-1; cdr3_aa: CASSQDRNRGLYNEQFF; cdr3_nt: TGCGCCAGCAGCCAAGATCGGAACAGGGGGCTCTACAATGAGCAGTTCTTC
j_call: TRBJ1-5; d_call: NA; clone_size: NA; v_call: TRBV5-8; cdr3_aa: CASSLEAADQPQHF; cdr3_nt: TGTGCCAGCAGCTTGGAGGCAGCAGATCAGCCCCAGCATTTT
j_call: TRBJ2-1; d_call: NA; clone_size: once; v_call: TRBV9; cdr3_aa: CASSVLGGGLGDEQFF; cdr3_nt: TGTGCCAGCAGCGTACTAGGTGGGGGGCTGGGGGATGAGCAGTTCTTC
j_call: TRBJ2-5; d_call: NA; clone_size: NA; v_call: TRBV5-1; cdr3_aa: CASSLSGRSGETQYF; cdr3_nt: TGCGCCAGCAGCTTATCGGGGCGGAGCGGGGAGACCCAGTACTTC
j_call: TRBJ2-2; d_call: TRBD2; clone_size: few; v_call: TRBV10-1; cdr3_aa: CASSETSGVAGELFF; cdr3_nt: TGCGCCAGCAGTGAAACTAGCGGGGTGGCCGGGGAGCTGTTTTTT
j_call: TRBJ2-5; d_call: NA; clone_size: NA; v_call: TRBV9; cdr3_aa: CASTGGALYQETQYF; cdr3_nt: TGTGCCAGCACCGGCGGAGCTTTGTACCAAGAGACCCAGTACTTC
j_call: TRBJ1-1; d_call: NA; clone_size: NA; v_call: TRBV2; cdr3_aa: CASSEAGQLGAFF; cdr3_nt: TGTGCCAGCAGTGAAGCGGGACAACTCGGAGCTTTCTTT
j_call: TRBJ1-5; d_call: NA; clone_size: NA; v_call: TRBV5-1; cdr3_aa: CASSPTGTGQPQHF; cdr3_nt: TGCGCCAGCAGCCCCACCGGGACCGGTCAGCCCCAGCATTTT
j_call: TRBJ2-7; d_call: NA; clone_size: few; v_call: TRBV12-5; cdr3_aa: CASGLAGIYEQYF; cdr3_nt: TGTGCTAGTGGTTTGGCAGGGATCTACGAGCAGTACTTC
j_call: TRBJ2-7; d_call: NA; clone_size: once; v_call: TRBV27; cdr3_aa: CASSLRGGYEQYF; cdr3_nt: TGTGCCAGCAGTTTACGTGGGGGCTACGAGCAGTACTTC
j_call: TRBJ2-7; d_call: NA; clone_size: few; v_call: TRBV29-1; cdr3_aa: CSARISGTYEQYF; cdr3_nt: TGCAGCGCCAGAATTTCAGGCACCTACGAGCAGTACTTC
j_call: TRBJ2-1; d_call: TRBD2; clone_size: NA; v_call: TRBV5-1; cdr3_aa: CASTPGTSVTREQFF; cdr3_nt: TGCGCCAGCACCCCCGGGACTAGCGTAACACGTGAGCAGTTCTTC
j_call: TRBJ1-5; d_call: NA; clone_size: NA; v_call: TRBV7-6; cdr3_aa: CASSPGDYSNQPQHF; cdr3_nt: TGTGCCAGCAGCCCGGGGGACTATAGCAATCAGCCCCAGCATTTT
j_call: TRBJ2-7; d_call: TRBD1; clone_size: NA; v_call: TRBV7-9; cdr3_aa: CASSGRDRGAYEQYF; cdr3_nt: TGTGCCAGCAGCGGGCGGGACAGGGGAGCCTACGAGCAGTACTTC
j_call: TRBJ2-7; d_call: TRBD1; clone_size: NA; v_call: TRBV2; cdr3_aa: CASKGDSSSYEQYF; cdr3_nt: TGTGCCAGCAAAGGGGACAGTTCTTCCTACGAGCAGTACTTC
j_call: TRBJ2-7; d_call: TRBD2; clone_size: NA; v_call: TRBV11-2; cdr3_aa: CASSPRSGRDYEQYF; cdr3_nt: TGTGCCAGCAGCCCCCGAAGCGGGAGGGACTACGAGCAGTACTTC
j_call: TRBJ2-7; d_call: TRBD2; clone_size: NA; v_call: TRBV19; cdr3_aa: CASSRTSGRGAYEQYF; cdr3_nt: TGTGCCAGTAGTAGGACTAGCGGGAGGGGCGCCTACGAGCAGTACTTC
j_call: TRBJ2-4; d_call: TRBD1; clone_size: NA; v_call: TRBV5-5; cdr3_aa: CASSYESRGPKSQNIQYF; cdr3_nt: TGTGCCAGCAGCTATGAGTCCAGGGGGCCGAAGAGCCAAAACATTCAGTACTTC
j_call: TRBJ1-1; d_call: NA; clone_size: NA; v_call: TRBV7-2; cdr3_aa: CASSFGGLDTEAFF; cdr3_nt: TGTGCCAGCAGCTTCGGGGGGCTGGACACTGAAGCTTTCTTT
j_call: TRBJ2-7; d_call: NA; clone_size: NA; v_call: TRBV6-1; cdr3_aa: CASGLLEQYF; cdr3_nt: TGTGCCAGCGGCCTGCTAGAGCAGTACTTC
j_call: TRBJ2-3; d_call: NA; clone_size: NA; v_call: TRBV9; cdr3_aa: CASSVAGGITDTQYF; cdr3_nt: TGTGCCAGCAGCGTAGCCGGCGGGATCACAGATACGCAGTATTTT
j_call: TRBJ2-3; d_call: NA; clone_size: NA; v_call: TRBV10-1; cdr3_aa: CASKGAASTDTQYF; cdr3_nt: TGCGCCAGCAAAGGGGCAGCTAGCACAGATACGCAGTATTTT
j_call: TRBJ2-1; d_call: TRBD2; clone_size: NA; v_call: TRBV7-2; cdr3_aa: CASSFDGRDEQFF; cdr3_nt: TGTGCCAGCAGCTTCGACGGGAGGGATGAGCAGTTCTTC
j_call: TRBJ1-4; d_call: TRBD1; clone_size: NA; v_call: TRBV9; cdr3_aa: CASSPDRGGTNEKLFF; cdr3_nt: TGTGCCAGCAGCCCAGACAGGGGAGGGACTAATGAAAAACTGTTTTTT
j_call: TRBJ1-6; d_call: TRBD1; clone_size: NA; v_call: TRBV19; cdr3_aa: CASSPGTGGNSPLHF; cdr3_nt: TGTGCCAGTAGTCCAGGGACAGGCGGTAATTCACCCCTCCACTTT
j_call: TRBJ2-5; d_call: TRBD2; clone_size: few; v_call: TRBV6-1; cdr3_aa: CASSRTSGGVTQYF; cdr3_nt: TGTGCCAGCAGTAGGACTAGCGGTGGGGTGACCCAGTACTTC
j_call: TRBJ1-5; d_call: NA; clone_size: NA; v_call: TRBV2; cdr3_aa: CASSVEGDNQPQHF; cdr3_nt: TGTGCCAGCAGTGTAGAGGGAGACAATCAGCCCCAGCATTTT
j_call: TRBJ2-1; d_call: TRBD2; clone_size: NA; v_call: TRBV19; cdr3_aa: CASSVGTSGSNEQFF; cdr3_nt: TGTGCCAGTAGTGTAGGGACTAGCGGGAGCAATGAGCAGTTCTTC
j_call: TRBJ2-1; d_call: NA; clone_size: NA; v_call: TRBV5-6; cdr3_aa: CASNLGPDYNEQFF; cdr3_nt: TGTGCCAGCAATTTGGGACCCGACTACAATGAGCAGTTCTTC
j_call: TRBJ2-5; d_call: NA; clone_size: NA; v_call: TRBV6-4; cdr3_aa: CASNNSPGWETQYF; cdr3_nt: TGTGCCAGCAACAACTCCCCGGGGTGGGAGACCCAGTACTTC
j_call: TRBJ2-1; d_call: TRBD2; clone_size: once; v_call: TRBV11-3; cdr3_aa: CASSPTSGGASEQFF; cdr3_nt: TGTGCCAGCAGCCCGACTAGCGGGGGGGCTAGTGAGCAGTTCTTC